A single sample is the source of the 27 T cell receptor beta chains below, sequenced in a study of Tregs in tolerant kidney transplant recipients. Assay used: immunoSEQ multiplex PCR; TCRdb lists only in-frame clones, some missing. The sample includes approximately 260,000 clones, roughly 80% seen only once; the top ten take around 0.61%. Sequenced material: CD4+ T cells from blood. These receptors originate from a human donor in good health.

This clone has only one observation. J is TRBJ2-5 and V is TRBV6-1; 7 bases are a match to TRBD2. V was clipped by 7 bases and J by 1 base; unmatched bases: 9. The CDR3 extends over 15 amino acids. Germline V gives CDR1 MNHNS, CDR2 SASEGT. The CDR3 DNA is TGTGCCAGCAACGGACTAGGGAACTTCCAAGAGACCCAGTACTTC. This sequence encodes CASNGLGNFQETQYF.

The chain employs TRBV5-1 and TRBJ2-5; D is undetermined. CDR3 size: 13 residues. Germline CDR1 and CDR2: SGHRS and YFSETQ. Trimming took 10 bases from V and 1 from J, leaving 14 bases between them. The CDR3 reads CAGSFTPQETQYF. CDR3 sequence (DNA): TGCGCCGGGTCGTTCACCCCCCAAGAGACCCAGTACTTC.

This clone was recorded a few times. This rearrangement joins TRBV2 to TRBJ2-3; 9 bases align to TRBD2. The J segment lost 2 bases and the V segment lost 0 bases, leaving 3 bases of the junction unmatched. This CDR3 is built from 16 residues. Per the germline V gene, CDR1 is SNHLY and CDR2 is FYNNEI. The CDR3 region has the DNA TGTGCCAGCAGTGAAGCGCTAGCGGGACTCACAGATACGCAGTATTTT. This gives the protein CASSEALAGLTDTQYF. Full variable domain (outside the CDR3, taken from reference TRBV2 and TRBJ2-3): EPEVTQTPSHQVTQMGQEVILRCVPISNHLYFYWYRQILGQKVEFLVSFYNNEISEKSEIFDDQFSVERPDGSNFTLKIRSTKLEDSAMYFCASSEALAGLTDTQYFGPGTRLTVL.

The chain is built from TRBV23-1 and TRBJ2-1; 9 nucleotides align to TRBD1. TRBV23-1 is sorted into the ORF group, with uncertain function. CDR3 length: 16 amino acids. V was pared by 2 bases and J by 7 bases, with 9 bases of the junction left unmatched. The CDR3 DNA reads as TGCGCCAGCAGTCAAACCCCACAGGGGGCGATTAATGAGCAGTTCTTC. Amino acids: CASSQTPQGAINEQFF.

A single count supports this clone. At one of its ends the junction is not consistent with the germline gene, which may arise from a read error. Here the CDR3 DNA reads TGTGCCAGCAGTATATCGGGACAGGGCTACGAGCAGTACTTC. It is translated as CASSISGQGYEQYF. The chain recombines TRBV27 with TRBJ2-7, with 9 bases aligning to TRBD1. The CDR3 totals 14 residues. CDR1 is MNHEY and CDR2 is SMNVEV in the germline V gene (reference sequence).

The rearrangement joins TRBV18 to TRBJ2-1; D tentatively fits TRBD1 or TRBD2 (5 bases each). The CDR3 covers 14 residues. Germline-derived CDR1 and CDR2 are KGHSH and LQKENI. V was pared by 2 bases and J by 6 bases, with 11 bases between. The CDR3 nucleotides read TGTGCCAGCTCACCAAACGGGGCCGGCAATGAGCAGTTCTTC. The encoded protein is CASSPNGAGNEQFF.

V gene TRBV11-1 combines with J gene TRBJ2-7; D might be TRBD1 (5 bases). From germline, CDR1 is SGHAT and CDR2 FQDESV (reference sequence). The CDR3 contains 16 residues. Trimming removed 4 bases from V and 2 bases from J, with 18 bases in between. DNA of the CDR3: TGTGCCAGCAGCTACCTTCTTGGGCAGGGCCCCTACGAGCAGTACTTC. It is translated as CASSYLLGQGPYEQYF.

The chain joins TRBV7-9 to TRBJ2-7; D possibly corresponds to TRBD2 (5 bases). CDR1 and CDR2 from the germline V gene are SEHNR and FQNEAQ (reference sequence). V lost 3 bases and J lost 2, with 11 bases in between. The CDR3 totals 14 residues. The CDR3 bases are TGTGCCAGCAGCTTCGGAGGATCTGCCTACGAGCAGTACTTC. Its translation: CASSFGGSAYEQYF.

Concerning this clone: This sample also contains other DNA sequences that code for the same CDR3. The CDR3 DNA is TGTGCCATCAGTAACCGGGACAGGGGTAACTCCAATGAGCAGTTCTTC. Translation: CAISNRDRGNSNEQFF. The V gene is TRBV10-3, the J gene TRBJ2-1, with 10 bases matching TRBD1. V lost 5 bases and J lost 6; bases outside the gene matches: 10. This CDR3 spans 16 amino acids. Germline CDR1 reads ENHRY; CDR2 reads SYGVKD.

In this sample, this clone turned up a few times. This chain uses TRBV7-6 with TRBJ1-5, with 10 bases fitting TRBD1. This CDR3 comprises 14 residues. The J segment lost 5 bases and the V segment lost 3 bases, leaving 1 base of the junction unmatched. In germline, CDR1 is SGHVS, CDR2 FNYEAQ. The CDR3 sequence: CASSLTGGDQPQHF. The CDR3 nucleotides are TGTGCCAGCAGCTTGACAGGGGGCGATCAGCCCCAGCATTTT.

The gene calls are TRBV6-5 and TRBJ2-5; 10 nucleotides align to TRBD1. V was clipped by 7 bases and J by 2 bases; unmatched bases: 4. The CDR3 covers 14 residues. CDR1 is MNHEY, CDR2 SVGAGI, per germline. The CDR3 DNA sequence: TGTGCCAGCATAGAGGGACAGGGGCAAGAGACCCAGTACTTC. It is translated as CASIEGQGQETQYF.

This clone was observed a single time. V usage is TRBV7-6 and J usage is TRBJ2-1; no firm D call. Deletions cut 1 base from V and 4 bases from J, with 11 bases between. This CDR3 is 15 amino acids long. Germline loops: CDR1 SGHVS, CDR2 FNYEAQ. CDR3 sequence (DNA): TGTGCCAGCAGCTTAGTTGACGGACCTTACAATGAGCAGTTCTTC. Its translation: CASSLVDGPYNEQFF.

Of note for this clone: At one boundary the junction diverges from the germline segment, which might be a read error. CDR3: CASSVNTASNQLQHF. CDR3 sequence (DNA): TGTGCCAGCAGCGTTAACACCGCTAGCAATCAGCTCCAGCATTTT. This chain connects TRBV9 to TRBJ1-5; no clear D. CDR1 and CDR2 (germline): SGDLS, YYNGEE. CDR3 length: 15 residues.

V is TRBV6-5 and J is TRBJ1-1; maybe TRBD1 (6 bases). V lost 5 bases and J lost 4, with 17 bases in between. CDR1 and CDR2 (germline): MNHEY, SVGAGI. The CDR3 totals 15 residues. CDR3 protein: CASSPGGPAGTEAFF. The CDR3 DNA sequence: TGTGCCAGCAGTCCCGGGGGCCCCGCGGGCACTGAAGCTTTCTTT.

The CDR3 protein is CASSDVKGLAGYNEQFF. The CDR3 DNA follows: TGTGCCAGCAGTGATGTGAAGGGACTAGCGGGATACAATGAGCAGTTCTTC. The chain couples TRBV6-4 to TRBJ2-1; 13 nucleotides line up with TRBD2. The CDR3 covers 17 residues. Per the germline V gene, CDR1 is MRHNA and CDR2 is SNTAGT. Trimming took 3 bases from V and 4 from J; bases not matched to a gene: 6.

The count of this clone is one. The CDR3 here is CASSLSPGGGGLIGELFF. In DNA, the CDR3 is TGTGCCAGCAGTTTATCGCCAGGCGGGGGCGGTCTGATCGGGGAGCTGTTTTTT. The chain employs TRBV27 and TRBJ2-2; D possibly corresponds to TRBD2 (7 bases). From germline, CDR1 is MNHEY and CDR2 SMNVEV (reference sequence). The CDR3 consists of 18 residues. Between the trimmed V and J ends, which lost 0 bases and 7 bases, there was a span of 21 bases.

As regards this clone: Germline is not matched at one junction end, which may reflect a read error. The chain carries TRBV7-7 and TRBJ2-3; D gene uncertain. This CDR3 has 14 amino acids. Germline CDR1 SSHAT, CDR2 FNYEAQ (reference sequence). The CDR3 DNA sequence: TGTGCTAGCAGCTTAAACAGCGTCACAGATACGCAGTATTTT. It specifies CASSLNSVTDTQYF.

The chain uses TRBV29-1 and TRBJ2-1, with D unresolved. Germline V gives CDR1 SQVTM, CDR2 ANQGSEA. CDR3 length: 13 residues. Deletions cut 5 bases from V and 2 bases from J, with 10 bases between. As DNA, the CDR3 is TGCAGCGTTCCCCGGCTAGCCTACAATGAGCAGTTCTTC. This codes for CSVPRLAYNEQFF.

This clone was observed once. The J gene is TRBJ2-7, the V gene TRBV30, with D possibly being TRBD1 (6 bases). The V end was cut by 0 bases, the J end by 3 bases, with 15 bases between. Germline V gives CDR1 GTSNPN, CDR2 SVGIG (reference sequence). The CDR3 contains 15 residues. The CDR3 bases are TGTGCCTGGAGTGTTCCAGGGGTTAGTTTCTACGAGCAGTACTTC. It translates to CAWSVPGVSFYEQYF.

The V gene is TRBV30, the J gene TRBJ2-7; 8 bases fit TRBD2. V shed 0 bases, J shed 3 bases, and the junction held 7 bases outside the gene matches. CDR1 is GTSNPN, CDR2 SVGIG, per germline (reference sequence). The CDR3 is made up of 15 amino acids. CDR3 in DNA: TGTGCCTGGAGTGTAGACGGGGGGGCCTTCTACGAGCAGTACTTC. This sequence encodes CAWSVDGGAFYEQYF.

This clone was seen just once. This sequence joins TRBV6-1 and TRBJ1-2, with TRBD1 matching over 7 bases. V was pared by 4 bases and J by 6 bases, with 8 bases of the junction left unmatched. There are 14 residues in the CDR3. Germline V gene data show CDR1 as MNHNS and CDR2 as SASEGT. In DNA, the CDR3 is TGTGCCAGCAGTGGATTGACAGGGCGGGATGGCTACACCTTC. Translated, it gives CASSGLTGRDGYTF.

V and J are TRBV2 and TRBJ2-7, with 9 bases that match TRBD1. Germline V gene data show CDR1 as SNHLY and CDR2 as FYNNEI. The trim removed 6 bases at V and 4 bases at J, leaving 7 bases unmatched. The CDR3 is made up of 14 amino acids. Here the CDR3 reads CASRAGTGTYEQYF. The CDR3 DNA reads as TGTGCCAGCAGAGCGGGGACAGGGACGTACGAGCAGTACTTC.

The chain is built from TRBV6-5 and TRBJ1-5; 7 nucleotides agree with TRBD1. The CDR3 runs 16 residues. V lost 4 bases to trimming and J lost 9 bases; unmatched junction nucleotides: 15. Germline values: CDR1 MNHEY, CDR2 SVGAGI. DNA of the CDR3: TGTGCCAGCAGTTGGGGGGGGACAGAGCCCCCTAGGCCCCAGCATTTT. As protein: CASSWGGTEPPRPQHF.

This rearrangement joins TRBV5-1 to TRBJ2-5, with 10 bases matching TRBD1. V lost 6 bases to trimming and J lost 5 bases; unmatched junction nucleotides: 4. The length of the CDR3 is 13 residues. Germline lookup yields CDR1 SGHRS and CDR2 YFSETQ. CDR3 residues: CASTGTGDETQYF. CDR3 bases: TGCGCCAGCACTGGGACAGGGGACGAGACCCAGTACTTC. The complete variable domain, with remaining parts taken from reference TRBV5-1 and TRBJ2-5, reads KAGVTQTPRYLIKTRGQQVTLSCSPISGHRSVSWYQQTPGQGLQFLFEYFSETQRNKGNFPGRFSGRQFSNSRSEMNVSTLELGDSALYLCASTGTGDETQYFGPGTRLLVL.

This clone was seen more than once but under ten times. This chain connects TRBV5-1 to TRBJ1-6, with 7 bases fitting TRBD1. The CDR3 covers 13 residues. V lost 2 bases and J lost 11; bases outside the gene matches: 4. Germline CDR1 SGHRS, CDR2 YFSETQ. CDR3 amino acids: CASSFSTGTPLHF. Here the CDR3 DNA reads TGCGCCAGCAGCTTTTCGACAGGGACACCCCTCCACTTT.

This chain's CDR3 is CASSYSGGGAETQYF. Written as DNA, the CDR3 is TGTGCCAGCAGTTACTCCGGCGGGGGCGCGGAGACCCAGTACTTC. The rearrangement uses TRBV6-6 and TRBJ2-5, with D tentatively TRBD2 (7 bases). Germline V CDR1 and CDR2: MNHNY, SVGAGI (reference sequence). CDR3 size: 15 residues. V was cut by 0 bases and J by 5 bases, with 13 bases left in between.

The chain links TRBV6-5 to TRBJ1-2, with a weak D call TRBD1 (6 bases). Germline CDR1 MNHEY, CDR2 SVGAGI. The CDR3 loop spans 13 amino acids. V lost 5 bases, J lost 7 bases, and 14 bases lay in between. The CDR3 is CASSDAQGFGYTF. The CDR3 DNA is TGTGCCAGCAGTGACGCCCAGGGGTTTGGCTACACCTTC.